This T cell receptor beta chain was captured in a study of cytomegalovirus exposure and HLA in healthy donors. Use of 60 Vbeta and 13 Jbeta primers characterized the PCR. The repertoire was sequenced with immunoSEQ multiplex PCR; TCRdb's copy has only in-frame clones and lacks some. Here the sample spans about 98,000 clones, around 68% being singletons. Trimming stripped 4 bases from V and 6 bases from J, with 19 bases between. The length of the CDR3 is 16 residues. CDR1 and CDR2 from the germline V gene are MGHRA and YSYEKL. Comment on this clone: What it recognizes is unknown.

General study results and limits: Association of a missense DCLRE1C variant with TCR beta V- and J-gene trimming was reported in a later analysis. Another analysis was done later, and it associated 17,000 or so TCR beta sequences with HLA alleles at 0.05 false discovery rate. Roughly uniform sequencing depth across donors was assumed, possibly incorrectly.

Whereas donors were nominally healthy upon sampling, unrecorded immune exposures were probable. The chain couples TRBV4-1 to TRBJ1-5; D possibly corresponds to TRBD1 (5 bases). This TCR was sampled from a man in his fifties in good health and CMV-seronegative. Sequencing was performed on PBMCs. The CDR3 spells CASSPDSWGGFQPQHF. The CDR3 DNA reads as TGCGCCAGCAGCCCCGATTCGTGGGGGGGTTTTCAGCCCCAGCATTTT.